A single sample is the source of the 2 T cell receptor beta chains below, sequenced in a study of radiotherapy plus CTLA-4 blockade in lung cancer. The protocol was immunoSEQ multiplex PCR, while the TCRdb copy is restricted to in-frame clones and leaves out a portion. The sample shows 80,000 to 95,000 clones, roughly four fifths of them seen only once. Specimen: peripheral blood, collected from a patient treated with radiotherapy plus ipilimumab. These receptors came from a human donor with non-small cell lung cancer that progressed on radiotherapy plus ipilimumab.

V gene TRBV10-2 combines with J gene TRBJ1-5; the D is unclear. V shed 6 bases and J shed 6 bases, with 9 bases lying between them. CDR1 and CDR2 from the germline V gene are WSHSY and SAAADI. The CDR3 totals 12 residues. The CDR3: CASSVESQPQHF. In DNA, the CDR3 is TGCGCCAGCAGCGTTGAATCTCAGCCCCAGCATTTT.

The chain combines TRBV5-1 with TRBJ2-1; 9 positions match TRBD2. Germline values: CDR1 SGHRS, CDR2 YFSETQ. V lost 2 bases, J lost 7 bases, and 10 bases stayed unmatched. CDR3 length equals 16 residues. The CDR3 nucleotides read TGCGCCAGCAGCTTAAATGCGGGAGGGCCCGGAAATGAGCAGTTCTTC. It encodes CASSLNAGGPGNEQFF.